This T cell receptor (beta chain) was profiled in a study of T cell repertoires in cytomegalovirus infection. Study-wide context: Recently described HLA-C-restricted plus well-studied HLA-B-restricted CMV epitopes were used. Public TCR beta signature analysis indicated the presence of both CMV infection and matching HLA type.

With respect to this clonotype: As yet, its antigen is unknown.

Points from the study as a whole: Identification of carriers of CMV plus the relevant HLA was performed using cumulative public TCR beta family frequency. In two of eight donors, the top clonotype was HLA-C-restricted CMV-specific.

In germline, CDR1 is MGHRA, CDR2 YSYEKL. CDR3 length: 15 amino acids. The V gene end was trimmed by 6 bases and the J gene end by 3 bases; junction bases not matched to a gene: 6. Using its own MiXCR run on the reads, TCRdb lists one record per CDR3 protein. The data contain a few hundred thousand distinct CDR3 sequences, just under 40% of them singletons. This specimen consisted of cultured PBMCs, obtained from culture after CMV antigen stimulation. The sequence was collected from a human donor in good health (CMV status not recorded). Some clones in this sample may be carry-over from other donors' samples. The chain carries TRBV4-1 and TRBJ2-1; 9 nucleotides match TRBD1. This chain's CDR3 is CASSPGQGHYNEQFF. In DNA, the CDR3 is TGCGCCAGCAGTCCGGGACAGGGACACTACAATGAGCAGTTCTTC.